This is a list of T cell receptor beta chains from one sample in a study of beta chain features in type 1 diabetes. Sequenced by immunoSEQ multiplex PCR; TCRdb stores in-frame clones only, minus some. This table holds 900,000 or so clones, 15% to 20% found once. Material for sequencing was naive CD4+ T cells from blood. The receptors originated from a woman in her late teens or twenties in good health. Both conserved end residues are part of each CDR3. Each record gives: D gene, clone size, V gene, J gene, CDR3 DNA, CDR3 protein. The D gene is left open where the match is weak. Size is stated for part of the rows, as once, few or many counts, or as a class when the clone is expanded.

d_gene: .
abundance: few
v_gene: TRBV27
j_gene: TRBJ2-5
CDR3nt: TGTGCCAGTCGGACGGCGGGGAAGACCCAGTACTTC
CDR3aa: CASRTAGKTQYF

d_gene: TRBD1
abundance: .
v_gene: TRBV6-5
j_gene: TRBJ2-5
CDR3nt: TGTGCCAGCAGTTACAGGGACAGGGAAGAGACCCAGTACTTC
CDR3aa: CASSYRDREETQYF

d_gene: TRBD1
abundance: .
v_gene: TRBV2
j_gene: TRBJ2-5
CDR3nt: TGTGCCAGCAGCCGGGACAGAATAGAGACCCAGTACTTC
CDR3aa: CASSRDRIETQYF

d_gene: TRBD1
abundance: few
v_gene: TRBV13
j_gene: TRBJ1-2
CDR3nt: TGTGCCAGCAGCTTAGCTCCGGGACAGGCGGGATATGGCTACACCTTC
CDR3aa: CASSLAPGQAGYGYTF

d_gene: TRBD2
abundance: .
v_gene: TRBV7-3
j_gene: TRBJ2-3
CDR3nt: TGTGCCAGCCAGGGAGGGCCAGCGGATACGCAGTATTTT
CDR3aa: CASQGGPADTQYF

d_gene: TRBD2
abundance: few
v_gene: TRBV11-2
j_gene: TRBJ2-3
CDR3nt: TGTGCCAGCACCTTAGCGGGAGTAACAGATACGCAGTATTTT
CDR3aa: CASTLAGVTDTQYF

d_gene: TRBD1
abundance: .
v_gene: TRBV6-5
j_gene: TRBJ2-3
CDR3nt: TGTGCCAGCAGCAAGACAGGGCCAGATACGCAGTATTTT
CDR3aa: CASSKTGPDTQYF

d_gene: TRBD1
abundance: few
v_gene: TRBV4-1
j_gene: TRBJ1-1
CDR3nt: TGCGCCAGCAGCCAAGGGATTGTAGGACAGGCGAACACTGAAGCTTTCTTT
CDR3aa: CASSQGIVGQANTEAFF

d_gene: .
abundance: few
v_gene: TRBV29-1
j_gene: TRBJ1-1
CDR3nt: TGCAGCGTTGGAACCGCGCTGAACACTGAAGCTTTCTTT
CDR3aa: CSVGTALNTEAFF

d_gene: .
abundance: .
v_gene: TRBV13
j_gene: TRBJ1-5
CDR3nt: TGTGCCAGCAGCAGGGGGGTTCAGCCCCAGCATTTT
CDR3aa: CASSRGVQPQHF

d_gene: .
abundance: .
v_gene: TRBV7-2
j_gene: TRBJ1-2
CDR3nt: TGTGCCAGCAGCTTAGATCTGGGGAACTATGGCTACACCTTC
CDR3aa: CASSLDLGNYGYTF

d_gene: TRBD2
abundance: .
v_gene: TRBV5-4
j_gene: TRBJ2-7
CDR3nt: TGTGCCAGCAGCCCTAGCGGGAGTCGGGTCTACGAGCAGTACTTC
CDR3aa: CASSPSGSRVYEQYF

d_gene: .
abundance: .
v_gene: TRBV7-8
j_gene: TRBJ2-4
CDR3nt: TGTGCCAGCAGCTTCAATTCGGAGCTCGGGGGCATTCAGTACTTC
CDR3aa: CASSFNSELGGIQYF

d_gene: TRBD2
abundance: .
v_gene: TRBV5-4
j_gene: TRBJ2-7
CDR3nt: TGTGCCAGCAGCTTGGGGGGACTAGCGCCTAGCTACGAGCAGTACTTC
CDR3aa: CASSLGGLAPSYEQYF

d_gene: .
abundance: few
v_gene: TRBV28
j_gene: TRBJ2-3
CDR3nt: TGTGCCAGCAGTTTCCAGAACACAGATACGCAGTATTTT
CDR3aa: CASSFQNTDTQYF

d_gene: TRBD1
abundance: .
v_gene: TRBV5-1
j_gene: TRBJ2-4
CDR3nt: TGCGCCAGCAGTCCGGGACAGGTTCTAGCCAAAAACATTCAGTACTTC
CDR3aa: CASSPGQVLAKNIQYF

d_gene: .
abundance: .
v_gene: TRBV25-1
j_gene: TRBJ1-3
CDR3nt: TGTGCCAGCGGGACTGCTGTAGGTTCTGGAAACACCATATATTTT
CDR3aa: CASGTAVGSGNTIYF

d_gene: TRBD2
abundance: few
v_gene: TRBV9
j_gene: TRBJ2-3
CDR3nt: TGTGCCAGCAGCCCCCGGGGAGGCGGGAGGGCCCCAACTACAGATACGCAGTATTTT
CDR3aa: CASSPRGGGRAPTTDTQYF

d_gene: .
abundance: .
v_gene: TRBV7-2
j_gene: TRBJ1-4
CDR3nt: TGTGCCAGCACGCGGAGTGGCGAAAAACTGTTTTTT
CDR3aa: CASTRSGEKLFF

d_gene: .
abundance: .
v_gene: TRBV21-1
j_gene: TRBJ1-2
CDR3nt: TGTGCCAGCACCATCCCGGGACAGGCGTTCGTTCAATCTAACTATGGCTACACCTTC
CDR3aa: CASTIPGQAFVQSNYGYTF

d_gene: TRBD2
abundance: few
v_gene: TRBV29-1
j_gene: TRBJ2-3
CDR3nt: TGCAGCGTTGGGGCGGGAGCTGCAGATACGCAGTATTTT
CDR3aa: CSVGAGAADTQYF

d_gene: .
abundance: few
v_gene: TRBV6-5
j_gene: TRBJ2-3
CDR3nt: TGTGCCAGCAGCCCCACAGGGCGAGATACGCAGTATTTT
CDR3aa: CASSPTGRDTQYF

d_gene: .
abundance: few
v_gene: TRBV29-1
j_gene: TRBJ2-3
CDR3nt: TGCAGCGTTGCTAGAAACGGGTTGGGGGTAACGCAGTATTTT
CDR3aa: CSVARNGLGVTQYF

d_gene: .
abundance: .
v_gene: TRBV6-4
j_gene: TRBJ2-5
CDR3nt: TGTGCCAGCAGTGAGGGGCGGGGCTTCCAAGAGACCCAGTACTTC
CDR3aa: CASSEGRGFQETQYF

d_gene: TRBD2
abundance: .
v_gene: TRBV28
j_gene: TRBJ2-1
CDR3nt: TGTGCCAGCAGGGGCGGGAGGAACTACAATGAGCAGTTCTTC
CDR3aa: CASRGGRNYNEQFF

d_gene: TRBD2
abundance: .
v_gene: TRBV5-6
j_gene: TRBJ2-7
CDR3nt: TGTGCCAGCAGCTTGGTTCCTAGCGGGAGTTACGAGCAGTACTTC
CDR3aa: CASSLVPSGSYEQYF

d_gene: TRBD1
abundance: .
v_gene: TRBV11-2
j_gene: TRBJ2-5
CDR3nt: TGTGCCAGCCTACGGCAGGGGGTAGAGACCCAGTACTTC
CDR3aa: CASLRQGVETQYF

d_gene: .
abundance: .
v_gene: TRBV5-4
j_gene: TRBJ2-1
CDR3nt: TGTGCCAGCAGCTTGGGGGAAAGCAATGAGCAGTTCTTC
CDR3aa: CASSLGESNEQFF

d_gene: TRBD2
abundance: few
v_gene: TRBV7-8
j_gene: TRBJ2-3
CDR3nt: TGTGCCAGCAGCTTAGATTCCGGCGGGAGGGCTAACACAGATACGCAGTATTTT
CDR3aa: CASSLDSGGRANTDTQYF

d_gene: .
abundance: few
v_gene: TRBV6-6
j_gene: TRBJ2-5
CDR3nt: TGTGCCAGCAGTTACGAGGTCGGTCGAGAGACCCAGTACTTC
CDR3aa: CASSYEVGRETQYF

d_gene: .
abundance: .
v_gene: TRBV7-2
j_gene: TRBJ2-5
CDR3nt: TGTGCCAGCAGCTTAGAGTGGGGGGAGACCCAGTACTTC
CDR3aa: CASSLEWGETQYF

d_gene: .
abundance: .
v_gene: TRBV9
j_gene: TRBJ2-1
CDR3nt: TGTGCCAGCAGCGTAGACCCTACCAATGAGCAGTTCTTC
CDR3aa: CASSVDPTNEQFF

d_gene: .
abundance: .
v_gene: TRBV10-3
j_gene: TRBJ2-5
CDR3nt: TGTGCCCTAGCCAGGGGATCTACAGAGACCCAGTACTTC
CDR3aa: CALARGSTETQYF

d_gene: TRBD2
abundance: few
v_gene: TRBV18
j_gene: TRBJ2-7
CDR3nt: TGTGCCAGCTCACCAACCTATAGCGGGGCCCCCCCCTACGAGCAGTACTTC
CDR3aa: CASSPTYSGAPPYEQYF

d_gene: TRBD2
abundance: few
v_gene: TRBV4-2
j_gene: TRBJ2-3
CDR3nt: TGTGCCAGCAGCCGCAGACTAGCGGCCGGCACAGATACGCAGTATTTT
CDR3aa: CASSRRLAAGTDTQYF

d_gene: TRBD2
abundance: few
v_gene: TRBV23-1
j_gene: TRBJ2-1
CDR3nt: TGCGCCATCAGCGGGAGAAAGGATGAGCAGTTCTTC
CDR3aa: CAISGRKDEQFF

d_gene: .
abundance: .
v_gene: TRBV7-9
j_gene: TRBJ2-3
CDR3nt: TGTGCCAGCAGCTTATGGGAGGCTACGCAGTATTTT
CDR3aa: CASSLWEATQYF

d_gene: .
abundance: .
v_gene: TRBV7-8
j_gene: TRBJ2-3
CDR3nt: TGTGCCAGCAGTTGGGGGTCCACAGATACGCAGTATTTT
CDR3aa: CASSWGSTDTQYF

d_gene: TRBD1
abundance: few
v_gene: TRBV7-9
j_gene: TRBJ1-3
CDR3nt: TGTGCCAGCAGCACGACAGGGGGCCGAGGAAACACCATATATTTT
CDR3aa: CASSTTGGRGNTIYF

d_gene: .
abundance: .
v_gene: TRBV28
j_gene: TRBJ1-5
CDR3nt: TGTGCCAGCCGGAGGCAGGGGAACAATCAGCCCCAGCATTTT
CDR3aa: CASRRQGNNQPQHF

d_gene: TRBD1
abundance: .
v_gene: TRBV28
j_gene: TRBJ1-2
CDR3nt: TGTGCCAGCGGAGGGACAGGGTCCATACCTAACTATGGCTACACCTTC
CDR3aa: CASGGTGSIPNYGYTF

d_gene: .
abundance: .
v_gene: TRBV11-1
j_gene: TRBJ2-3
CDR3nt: TGTGCCAGCAGCTTAAGGCCCAAACTGGATACGCAGTATTTT
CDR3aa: CASSLRPKLDTQYF

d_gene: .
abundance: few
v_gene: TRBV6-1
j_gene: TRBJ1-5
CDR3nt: TGTGCCAGCAGTGTCACAGGGCTGGGCCCCAATCAGCCCCAGCATTTT
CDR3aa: CASSVTGLGPNQPQHF

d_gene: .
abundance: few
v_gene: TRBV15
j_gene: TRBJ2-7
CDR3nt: TGTGCCACCAGCAGAGATCTTGGCTACGAGCAGTACTTC
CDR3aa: CATSRDLGYEQYF

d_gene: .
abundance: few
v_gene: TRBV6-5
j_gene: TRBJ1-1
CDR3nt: TGTGCCAGTCAATTTGGGCAGAACACTGAAGCTTTCTTT
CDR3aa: CASQFGQNTEAFF

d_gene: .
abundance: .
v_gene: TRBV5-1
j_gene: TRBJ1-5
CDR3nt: TGCGCCAGCAGCTTGGAGGGGGGTAGCAATCAGCCCCAGCATTTT
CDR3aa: CASSLEGGSNQPQHF

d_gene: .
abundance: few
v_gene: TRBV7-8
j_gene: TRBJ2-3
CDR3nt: TGTGCCAGCAGCTTAGACAGGGTTTTTTTAGATACGCAGTATTTT
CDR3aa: CASSLDRVFLDTQYF

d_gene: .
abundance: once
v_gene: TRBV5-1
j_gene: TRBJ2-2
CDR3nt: TGCGCCAGCAGCTTGGTGGCAGGTCGTGGCACCGGGGAGCTGTTTTTT
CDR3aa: CASSLVAGRGTGELFF

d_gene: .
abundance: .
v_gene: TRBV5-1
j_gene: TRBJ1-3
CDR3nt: TGCGCCAGCAGCTTGTCAAGTACTGGAAACACCATATATTTT
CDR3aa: CASSLSSTGNTIYF

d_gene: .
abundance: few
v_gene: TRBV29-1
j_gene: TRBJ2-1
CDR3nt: TGCAGCGTTGAGGGTACTAGCAATGAGCAGTTCTTC
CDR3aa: CSVEGTSNEQFF

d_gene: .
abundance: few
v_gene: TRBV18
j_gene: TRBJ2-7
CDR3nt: TGTGCCAGCTCACCTTCCAGGGTCTACGAGCAGTACTTC
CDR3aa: CASSPSRVYEQYF